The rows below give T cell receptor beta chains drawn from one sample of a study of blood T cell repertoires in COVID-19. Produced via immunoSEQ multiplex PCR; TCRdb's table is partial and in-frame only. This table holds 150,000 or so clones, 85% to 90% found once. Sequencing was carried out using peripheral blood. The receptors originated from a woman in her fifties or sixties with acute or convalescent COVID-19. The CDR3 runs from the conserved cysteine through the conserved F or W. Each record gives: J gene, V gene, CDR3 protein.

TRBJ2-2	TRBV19	CASSMSKGYTGELFF
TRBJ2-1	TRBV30	CAWSALAGGYYNEQFF
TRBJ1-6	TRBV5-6	CASSLAGNSPLHF
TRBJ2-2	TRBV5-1	CASSLRGGVSTGELFF
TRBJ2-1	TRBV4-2	CASSQGLASGNEQFF
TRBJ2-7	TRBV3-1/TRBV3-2	CASSQAPGQGPVWSYEQYF
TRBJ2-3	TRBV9	CASSYSGTGAPDTQYF
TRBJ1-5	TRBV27	CASSLGGGGQPQHF
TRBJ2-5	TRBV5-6	CASSFLGSGETQYF
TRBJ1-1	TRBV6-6	CASSPNSGTLNTEAFF
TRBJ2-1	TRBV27	CASSFGDTEQFF
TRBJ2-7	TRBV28	CASRPGQAYEQYF
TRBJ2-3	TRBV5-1	CASSPGLSSMRTDTQYF
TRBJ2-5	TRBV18	CASSPRAGDETQYF
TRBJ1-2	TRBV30	CAWSVTPQGRGYTF
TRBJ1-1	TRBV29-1	CSVRGNTEAFF
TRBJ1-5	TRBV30	CAWSPAMNQPQHF
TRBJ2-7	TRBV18	CASSPPGQDLYEQYF
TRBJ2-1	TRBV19	CASSITGGEQFF
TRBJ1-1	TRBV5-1	CASSLESAGTEAFF
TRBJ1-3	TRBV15	CATSREGQGRDTIYF
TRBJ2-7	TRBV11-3	CASSPAAGSYEQYF
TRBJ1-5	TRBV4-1	CASSQVESPSNQPQHF
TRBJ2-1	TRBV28	CASSLGLGLAGGYNEQFF
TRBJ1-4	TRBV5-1	CASSIAGGGEKLFF
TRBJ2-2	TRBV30	CAWSPPRGGDGELFF
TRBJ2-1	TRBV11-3	CASSSLGGYNEQFF